Listed below are T cell receptor beta chains from one sample, sequenced in a study of blood T cell repertoires in COVID-19. Produced via immunoSEQ multiplex PCR; TCRdb's table is partial and in-frame only. Seen here are fewer than 300,000 clones, roughly 80% observed once, and the top ten hold roughly 10%. Sequencing was performed on peripheral blood. The receptors shown here come from a woman in her 50s who had recovered from COVID-19. Each CDR3 is given with its conserved first and last residue. A D gene is named only where the DNA matches it firmly. The size of a clone is reported for some rows only, either as once, few or many, or as a class for expanded clones.

>-|TRBV5-4|-|TRBJ2-1
CASSLAPGSSYNEQFF
TGTGCCAGCAGCTTGGCCCCTGGGAGCTCCTACAATGAGCAGTTCTTC
>-|TRBV28|-|TRBJ2-2
CASRQGTPGELFF
TGTGCCAGCAGACAGGGCACCCCCGGGGAGCTGTTTTTT
>-|TRBV7-6|TRBD2|TRBJ2-3
CASSTRPGRERSRQYF
TGTGCCAGCAGCACTAGGCCAGGGAGGGAACGGTCACGGCAGTATTTT
>once|TRBV18|-|TRBJ1-2
CASSPPIRGGGYTF
TGTGCCAGCTCACCACCGATTCGGGGTGGCGGCTACACCTTC
>-|TRBV28|TRBD1|TRBJ2-3
CASWDRGVTDTQYF
TGTGCCAGCTGGGACAGGGGGGTCACAGATACGCAGTATTTT
>-|TRBV11-2|-|TRBJ2-3
CASSPGGHGDTQYF
TGTGCCAGCAGCCCGGGGGGCCATGGAGATACGCAGTATTTT
>few|TRBV28|TRBD1|TRBJ2-4
CASSLIQGAAGIQYF
TGTGCCAGCAGTCTTATACAGGGGGCAGCTGGCATTCAGTACTTC
>-|TRBV6-2/TRBV6-3|TRBD1|TRBJ2-7
CASSFGGTGAYEQYF
TGTGCCAGCAGTTTCGGGGGGACAGGGGCCTACGAGCAGTACTTC
>-|TRBV18|TRBD1|TRBJ1-2
CASSPSIDQGAGGYGYTF
TGTGCCAGCTCACCTTCCATTGATCAGGGGGCTGGTGGCTATGGCTACACCTTC
>-|TRBV2|-|TRBJ1-5
CASSELEAYSNQPQHF
TGTGCCAGCAGTGAACTCGAGGCTTATAGCAATCAGCCCCAGCATTTT
>-|TRBV11-3|TRBD1|TRBJ2-1
CASSRDSLSNEQFF
TGTGCCAGCAGCAGGGACAGTCTTTCCAATGAGCAGTTCTTC
>-|TRBV7-2|-|TRBJ1-4
CASSLGREEEKLFF
TGTGCCAGCAGCTTAGGTAGGGAGGAAGAAAAACTGTTTTTT
>-|TRBV4-2|TRBD2|TRBJ2-1
CASSQDLAGGPSRSNEQFF
TGTGCCAGCAGCCAAGATTTAGCGGGAGGGCCCTCGAGGTCCAATGAGCAGTTCTTC
>many|TRBV6-2/TRBV6-3|-|TRBJ2-1
CASSTRRGYNEQFF
TGTGCCAGCAGTACCCGCCGCGGATACAATGAGCAGTTCTTC
>few|TRBV27|-|TRBJ1-2
CASSLKGRAGYGYTF
TGTGCCAGCAGTTTAAAAGGGAGGGCAGGGTATGGCTACACCTTC
>once|TRBV7-2|-|TRBJ1-2
CASSVHSGEHGYTF
TGTGCCAGCAGCGTTCATTCAGGGGAACATGGCTACACCTTC
>-|TRBV7-3|-|TRBJ1-1
CASSPDRRAEAFF
TGTGCCAGCAGCCCAGACAGGCGGGCTGAAGCTTTCTTT
>-|TRBV6-2/TRBV6-3|-|TRBJ1-1
CASSYYGGFKWNTEAFF
TGTGCCAGCAGTTACTACGGGGGATTCAAATGGAACACTGAAGCTTTCTTT
>-|TRBV11-1|-|TRBJ2-3
CASSRPGLPADTQYF
TGTGCCAGCAGCCGACCGGGACTCCCGGCAGATACGCAGTATTTT
>-|TRBV7-7|TRBD1|TRBJ1-5
CASSATGGVRRNSNQPQHF
TGTGCCAGCAGCGCTACAGGGGGCGTAAGGAGAAATAGCAATCAGCCCCAGCATTTT
>-|TRBV7-2|TRBD2|TRBJ2-3
CASSPSRASGSHGGYTQYF
TGTGCCAGCAGCCCGAGCAGGGCTAGCGGGAGCCACGGGGGATATACGCAGTATTTT
>-|TRBV24-1|TRBD1|TRBJ1-2
CATSDSSTGGAGGYTF
TGTGCCACCAGTGACTCCTCGACAGGGGGCGCAGGGGGCTACACCTTC
>once|TRBV12-3/TRBV12-4|-|TRBJ2-5
CASSYGPPRDQYF
TGTGCCAGCAGTTACGGCCCCCCGCGGGACCAGTACTTC
>-|TRBV5-1|TRBD2|TRBJ2-1
CASRGGLARYNEQFF
TGCGCCAGCAGGGGGGGACTAGCGCGTTACAATGAGCAGTTCTTC
>-|TRBV20-1|TRBD2|TRBJ2-3
CSASFLREYWSTDTQYF
TGCAGTGCTAGTTTCCTGCGGGAGTATTGGAGCACAGATACGCAGTATTTT
>-|TRBV6-5|TRBD2|TRBJ2-5
CASRGLAKTQYF
TGTGCCAGCAGGGGACTAGCGAAGACCCAGTACTTC
>-|TRBV29-1|TRBD1|TRBJ2-7
CSVEEWTGVRGEQYF
TGCAGCGTTGAAGAATGGACAGGCGTAAGGGGCGAGCAGTACTTC
>-|TRBV7-2|-|TRBJ1-1
CASSSSPSNTEAFF
TGTGCCAGCAGCTCCTCCCCCAGTAACACTGAAGCTTTCTTT
>-|TRBV23-1|-|TRBJ1-5
CASSPHPGQGGWPQHF
TGCGCCAGCAGTCCGCACCCGGGCCAGGGAGGGTGGCCCCAGCATTTT
>once|TRBV5-1|-|TRBJ2-2
CASRKDQGTPVTGELFF
TGCGCCAGCAGAAAGGATCAGGGGACCCCGGTCACCGGGGAGCTGTTTTTT
>-|TRBV19|TRBD2|TRBJ2-5
CASSGDTYSSGRSETQYF
TGTGCCAGTAGTGGGGACACGTACTCTAGCGGGAGATCAGAGACCCAGTACTTC
>once|TRBV5-5|TRBD1|TRBJ1-1
CASSLARTGVTEAFF
TGTGCCAGCAGCTTGGCACGGACAGGGGTCACTGAAGCTTTCTTT
>-|TRBV6-2/TRBV6-3|TRBD2|TRBJ2-1
CASSYGSSGGYNEQFF
TGTGCCAGCAGTTACGGGTCTAGCGGAGGTTACAATGAGCAGTTCTTC
>-|TRBV7-3|TRBD2|TRBJ2-5
CASSPGTSGQETQYF
TGTGCCAGCAGCCCCGGGACTAGCGGCCAAGAGACCCAGTACTTC
>-|TRBV9|TRBD2|TRBJ2-1
CASSVGGRAFPEQFF
TGTGCCAGCAGCGTAGGCGGGAGGGCCTTCCCTGAGCAGTTCTTC
>-|TRBV5-1|TRBD1|TRBJ1-2
CASSGTGGEDYGYTF
TGCGCCAGCAGTGGGACAGGGGGCGAGGACTATGGCTACACCTTC
>-|TRBV12-3/TRBV12-4|-|TRBJ2-3
CASSNYGSDTQYF
TGTGCCAGCAGCAACTACGGATCAGATACGCAGTATTTT
>few|TRBV10-3|TRBD1|TRBJ2-7
CAISDGVQGAYEQYF
TGTGCCATCAGTGACGGTGTGCAGGGGGCTTACGAGCAGTACTTC
>few|TRBV28|TRBD2|TRBJ2-5
CASSPGAGGRLSATQYF
TGTGCCAGCAGTCCAGGAGCGGGGGGGCGTCTCTCGGCGACCCAGTACTTC
>-|TRBV7-2|TRBD1|TRBJ2-7
CASSLGTGGSYEQYF
TGTGCCAGCAGCTTAGGGACAGGGGGGAGCTACGAGCAGTACTTC
>-|TRBV30|-|TRBJ1-6
CAWSPGGGGNSPLHF
TGTGCCTGGAGTCCCGGTGGGGGAGGCAATTCACCCCTCCACTTT
>-|TRBV7-2|TRBD2|TRBJ2-2
CASSVSGGAYTGELFF
TGTGCCAGCAGCGTAAGCGGGGGGGCTTACACCGGGGAGCTGTTTTTT